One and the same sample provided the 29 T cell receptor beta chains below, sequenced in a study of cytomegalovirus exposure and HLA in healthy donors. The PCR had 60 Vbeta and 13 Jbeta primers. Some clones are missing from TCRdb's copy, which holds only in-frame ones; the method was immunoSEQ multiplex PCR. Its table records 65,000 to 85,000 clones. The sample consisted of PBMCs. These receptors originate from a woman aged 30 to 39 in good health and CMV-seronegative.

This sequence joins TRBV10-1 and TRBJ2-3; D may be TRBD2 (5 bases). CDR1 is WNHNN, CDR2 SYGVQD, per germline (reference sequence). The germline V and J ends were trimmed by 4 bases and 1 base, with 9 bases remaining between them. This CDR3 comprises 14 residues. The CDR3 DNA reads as TGCGCCAGCAGTGCCTCGCGGGGCACAGATACGCAGTATTTT. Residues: CASSASRGTDTQYF.

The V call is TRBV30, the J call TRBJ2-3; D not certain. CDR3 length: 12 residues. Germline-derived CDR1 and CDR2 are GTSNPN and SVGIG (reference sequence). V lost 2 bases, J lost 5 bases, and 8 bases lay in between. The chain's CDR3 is CAWSPSRDTQYF. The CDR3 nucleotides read TGTGCCTGGAGTCCCTCTAGAGATACGCAGTATTTT.

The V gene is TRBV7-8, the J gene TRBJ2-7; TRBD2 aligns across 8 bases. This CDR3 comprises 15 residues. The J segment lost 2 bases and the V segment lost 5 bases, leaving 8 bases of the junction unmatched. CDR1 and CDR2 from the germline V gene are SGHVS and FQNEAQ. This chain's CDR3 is CASSPSTSGAYEQYF. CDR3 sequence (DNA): TGTGCCAGCAGCCCGAGCACTAGCGGTGCCTACGAGCAGTACTTC.

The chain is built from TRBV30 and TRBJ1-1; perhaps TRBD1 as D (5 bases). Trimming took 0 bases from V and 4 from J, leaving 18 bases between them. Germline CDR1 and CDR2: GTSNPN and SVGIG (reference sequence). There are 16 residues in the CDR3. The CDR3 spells CAWSVGRGVGITEAFF. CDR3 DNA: TGTGCCTGGAGTGTTGGACGGGGGGTAGGAATCACTGAAGCTTTCTTT.

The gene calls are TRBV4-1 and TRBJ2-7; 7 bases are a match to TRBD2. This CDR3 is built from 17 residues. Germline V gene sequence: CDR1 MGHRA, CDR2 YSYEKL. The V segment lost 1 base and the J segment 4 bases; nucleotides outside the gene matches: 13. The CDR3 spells CASSQGIGTKQRYEQYF. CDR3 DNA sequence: TGCGCCAGCAGCCAAGGGATCGGGACTAAACAGCGATACGAGCAGTACTTC.

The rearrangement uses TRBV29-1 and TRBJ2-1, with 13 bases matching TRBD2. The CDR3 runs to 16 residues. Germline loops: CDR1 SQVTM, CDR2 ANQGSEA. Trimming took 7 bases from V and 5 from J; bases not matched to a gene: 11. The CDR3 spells CSGGLAGNRYDNEQFF. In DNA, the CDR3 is TGCAGCGGGGGACTAGCGGGAAACCGGTACGACAATGAGCAGTTCTTC.

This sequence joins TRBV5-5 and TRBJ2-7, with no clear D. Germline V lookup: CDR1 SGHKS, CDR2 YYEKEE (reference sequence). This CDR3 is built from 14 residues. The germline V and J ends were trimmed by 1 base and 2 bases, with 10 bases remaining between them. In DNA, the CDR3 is TGTGCCAGCAGCTTGCGTTACGCTACCTACGAGCAGTACTTC. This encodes CASSLRYATYEQYF.

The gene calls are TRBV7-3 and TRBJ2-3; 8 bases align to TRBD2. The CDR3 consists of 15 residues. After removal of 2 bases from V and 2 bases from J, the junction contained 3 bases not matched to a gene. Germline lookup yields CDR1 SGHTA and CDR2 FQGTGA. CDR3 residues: CASSLQLAATDTQYF. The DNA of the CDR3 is TGTGCCAGCAGCTTACAACTAGCGGCCACAGATACGCAGTATTTT. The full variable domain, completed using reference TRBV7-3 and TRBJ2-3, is GAGVSQTPSNKVTEKGKYVELRCDPISGHTALYWYRQSLGQGPEFLIYFQGTGAADDSGLPNDRFFAVRPEGSVSTLKIQRTERGDSAVYLCASSLQLAATDTQYFGPGTRLTVL.

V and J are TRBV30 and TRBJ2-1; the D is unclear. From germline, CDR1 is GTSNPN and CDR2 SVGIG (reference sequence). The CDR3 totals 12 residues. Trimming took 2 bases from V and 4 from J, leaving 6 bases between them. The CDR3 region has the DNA TGTGCCTGGAGTCCCCATTACAATGAGCAGTTCTTC. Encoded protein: CAWSPHYNEQFF.

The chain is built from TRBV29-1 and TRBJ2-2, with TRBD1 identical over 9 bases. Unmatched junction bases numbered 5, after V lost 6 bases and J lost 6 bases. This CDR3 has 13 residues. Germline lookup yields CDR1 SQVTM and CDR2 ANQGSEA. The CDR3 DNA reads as TGCAGCGTCGGGGACAGGGAGGCCGGGGAGCTGTTTTTT. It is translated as CSVGDREAGELFF.

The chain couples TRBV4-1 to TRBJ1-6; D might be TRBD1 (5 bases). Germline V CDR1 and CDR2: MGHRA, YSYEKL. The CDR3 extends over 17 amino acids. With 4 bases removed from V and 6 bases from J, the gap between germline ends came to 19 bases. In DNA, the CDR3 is TGCGCCAGCAGCCCGAAAACTAGCCAGGGCCTTAATTCACCCCTCCACTTT. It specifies CASSPKTSQGLNSPLHF.

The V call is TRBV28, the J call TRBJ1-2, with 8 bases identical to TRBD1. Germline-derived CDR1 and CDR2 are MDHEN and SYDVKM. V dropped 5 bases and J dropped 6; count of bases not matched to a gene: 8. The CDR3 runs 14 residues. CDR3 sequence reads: CASSPTDRDNGYTF. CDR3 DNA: TGTGCCAGCAGTCCTACGGACAGGGATAATGGCTACACCTTC.

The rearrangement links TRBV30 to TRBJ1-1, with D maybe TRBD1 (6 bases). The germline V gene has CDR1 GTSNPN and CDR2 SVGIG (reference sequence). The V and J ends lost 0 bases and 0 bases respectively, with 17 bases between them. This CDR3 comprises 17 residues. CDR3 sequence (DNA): TGTGCCTGGAGTGTACTCGGACAGTCTAAGATGAACACTGAAGCTTTCTTT. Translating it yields CAWSVLGQSKMNTEAFF.

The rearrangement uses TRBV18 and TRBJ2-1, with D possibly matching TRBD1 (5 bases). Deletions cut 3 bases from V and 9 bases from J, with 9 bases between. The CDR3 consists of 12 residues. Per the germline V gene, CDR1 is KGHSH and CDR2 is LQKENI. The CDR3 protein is CASSPAQGEQFF. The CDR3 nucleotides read TGTGCCAGCTCACCGGCCCAGGGTGAGCAGTTCTTC.

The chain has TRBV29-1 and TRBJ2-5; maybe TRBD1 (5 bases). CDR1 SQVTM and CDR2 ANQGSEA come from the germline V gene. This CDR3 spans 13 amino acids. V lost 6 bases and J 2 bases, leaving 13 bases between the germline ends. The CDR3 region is CSVLQALQETQYF. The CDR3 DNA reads TGCAGCGTGCTACAGGCTCTTCAAGAGACCCAGTACTTC.

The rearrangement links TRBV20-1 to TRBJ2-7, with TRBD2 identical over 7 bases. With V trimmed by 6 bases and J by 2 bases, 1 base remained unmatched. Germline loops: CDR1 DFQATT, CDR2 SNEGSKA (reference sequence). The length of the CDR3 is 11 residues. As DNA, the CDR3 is TGCAGTGCGGCGGGGGCCTACGAGCAGTACTTC. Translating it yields CSAAGAYEQYF.

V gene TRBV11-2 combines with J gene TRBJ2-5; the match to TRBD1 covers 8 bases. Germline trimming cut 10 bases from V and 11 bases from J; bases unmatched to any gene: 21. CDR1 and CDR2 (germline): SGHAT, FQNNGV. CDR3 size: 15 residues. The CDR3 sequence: CATRRPGQVVGKQYF. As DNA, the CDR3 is TGTGCCACCCGCCGGCCGGGACAGGTGGTTGGGAAGCAGTACTTC.

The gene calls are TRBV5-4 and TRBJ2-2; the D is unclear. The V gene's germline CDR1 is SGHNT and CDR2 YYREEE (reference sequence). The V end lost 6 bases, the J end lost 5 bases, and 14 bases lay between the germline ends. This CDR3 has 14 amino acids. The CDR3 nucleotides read TGTGCCAGCACAAAAACCCGCGAGACCGGGGAGCTGTTTTTT. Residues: CASTKTRETGELFF.

The CDR3 is CASSQEGEAAPLTYTF. For the CDR3, the DNA is TGTGCCAGCAGCCAAGAAGGCGAGGCCGCCCCGCTTACCTACACCTTC. The rearrangement links TRBV4-2 to TRBJ1-2; D not resolved. The CDR3 is 16 residues long. The germline gives CDR1 LGHNA, CDR2 YNFKEQ. V was pared by 0 bases and J by 10 bases, with 21 bases between.

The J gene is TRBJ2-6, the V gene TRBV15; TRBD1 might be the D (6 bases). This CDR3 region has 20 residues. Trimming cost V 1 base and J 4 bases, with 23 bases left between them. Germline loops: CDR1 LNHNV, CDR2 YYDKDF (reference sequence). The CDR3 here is CATSRVFSPGQSTGANVLTF. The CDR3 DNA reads TGTGCCACCAGCAGAGTATTTAGCCCGGGACAAAGTACCGGGGCCAACGTCCTGACTTTC.

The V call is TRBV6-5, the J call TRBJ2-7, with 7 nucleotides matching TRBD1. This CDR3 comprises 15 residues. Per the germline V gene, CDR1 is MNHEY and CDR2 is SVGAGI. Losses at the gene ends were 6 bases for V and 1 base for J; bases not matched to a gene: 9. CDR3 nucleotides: TGTGCCAGCAGCGATCCCGCACAGGGGTCCTACGAGCAGTACTTC. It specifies CASSDPAQGSYEQYF.

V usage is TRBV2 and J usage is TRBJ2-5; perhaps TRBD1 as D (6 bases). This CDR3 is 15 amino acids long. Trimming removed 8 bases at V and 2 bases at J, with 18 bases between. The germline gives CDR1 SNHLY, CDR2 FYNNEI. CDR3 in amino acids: CASVQPRDIQETQYF. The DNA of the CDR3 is TGTGCCAGCGTCCAGCCCCGGGACATACAAGAGACCCAGTACTTC. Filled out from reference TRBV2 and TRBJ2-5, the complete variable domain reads EPEVTQTPSHQVTQMGQEVILRCVPISNHLYFYWYRQILGQKVEFLVSFYNNEISEKSEIFDDQFSVERPDGSNFTLKIRSTKLEDSAMYFCASVQPRDIQETQYFGPGTRLLVL.

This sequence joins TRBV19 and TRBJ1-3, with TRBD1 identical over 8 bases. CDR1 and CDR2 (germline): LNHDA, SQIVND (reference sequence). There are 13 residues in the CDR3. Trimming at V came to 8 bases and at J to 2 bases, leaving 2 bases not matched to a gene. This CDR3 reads CASWDRTGNTIYF. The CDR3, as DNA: TGTGCCAGTTGGGACAGGACTGGAAACACCATATATTTT. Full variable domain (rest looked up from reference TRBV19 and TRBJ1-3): DGGITQSPKYLFRKEGQNVTLSCEQNLNHDAMYWYRQDPGQGLRLIYYSQIVNDFQKGDIAEGYSVSREKKESFPLTVTSAQKNPTAFYLCASWDRTGNTIYFGEGSWLTVV.

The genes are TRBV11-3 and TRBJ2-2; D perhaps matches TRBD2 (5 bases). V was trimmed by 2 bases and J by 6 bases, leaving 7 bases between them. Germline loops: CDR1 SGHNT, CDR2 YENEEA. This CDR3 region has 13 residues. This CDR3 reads CASSLRGSGELFF. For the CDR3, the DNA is TGTGCCAGCAGCTTACGGGGTTCCGGGGAGCTGTTTTTT.

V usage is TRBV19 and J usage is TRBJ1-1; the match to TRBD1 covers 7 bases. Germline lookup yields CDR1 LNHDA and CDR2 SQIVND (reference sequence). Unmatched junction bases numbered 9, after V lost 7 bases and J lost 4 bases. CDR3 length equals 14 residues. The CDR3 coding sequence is TGTGCCAGTACCCCACAGGGGATAGGCACTGAAGCTTTCTTT. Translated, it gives CASTPQGIGTEAFF. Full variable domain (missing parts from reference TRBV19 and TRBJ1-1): DGGITQSPKYLFRKEGQNVTLSCEQNLNHDAMYWYRQDPGQGLRLIYYSQIVNDFQKGDIAEGYSVSREKKESFPLTVTSAQKNPTAFYLCASTPQGIGTEAFFGQGTRLTVV.

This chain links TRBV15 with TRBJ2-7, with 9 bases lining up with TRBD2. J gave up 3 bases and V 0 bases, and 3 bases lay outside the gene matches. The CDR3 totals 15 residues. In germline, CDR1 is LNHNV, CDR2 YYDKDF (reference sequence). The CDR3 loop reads CATSRDLAGRYEQYF. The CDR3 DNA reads TGTGCCACCAGCAGAGATCTAGCGGGGCGCTACGAGCAGTACTTC.

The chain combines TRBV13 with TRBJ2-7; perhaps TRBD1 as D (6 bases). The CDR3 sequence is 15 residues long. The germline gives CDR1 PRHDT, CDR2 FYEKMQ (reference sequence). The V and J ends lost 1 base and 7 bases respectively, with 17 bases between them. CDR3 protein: CASSLVGVAGEEQYF. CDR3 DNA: TGTGCCAGCAGCTTAGTAGGGGTGGCAGGGGAGGAGCAGTACTTC.

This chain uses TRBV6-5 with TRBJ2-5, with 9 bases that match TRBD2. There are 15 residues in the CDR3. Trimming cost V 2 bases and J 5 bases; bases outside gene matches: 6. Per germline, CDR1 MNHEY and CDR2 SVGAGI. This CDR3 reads CASSYAGGPGETQYF. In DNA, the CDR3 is TGTGCCAGCAGTTACGCGGGAGGGCCAGGGGAGACCCAGTACTTC.

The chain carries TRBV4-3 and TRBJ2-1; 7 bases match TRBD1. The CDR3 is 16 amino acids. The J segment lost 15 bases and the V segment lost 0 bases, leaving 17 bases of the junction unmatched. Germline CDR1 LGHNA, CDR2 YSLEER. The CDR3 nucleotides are TGCGCCAGCAGCCAAGAATACAGGGGTCTAGCTGGTGGTGTGTTCTTC. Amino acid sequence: CASSQEYRGLAGGVFF.